Below, one TCR beta chain is given with its context. While infection was still active, Seattle patients were enrolled and then followed longitudinally. Original data processing: By means of reference gene primer amplification, nucleated cell counts were estimated. The method was immunoSEQ multiplex PCR; TCRdb's version includes in-frame clones alone and lacks a portion of them. The V and J calls and the clone size are those of that table, but D and trimming were determined from the DNA. The table includes under 450,000 clones, 88% detected once. This entry comes from a study of blood T cell repertoires in COVID-19. As for the study in general: Acute and convalescent COVID-19 specimens originated in the United States, Italy and Spain. PBMCs, B-cell-depleted T cells, or T cells were the source of the cDNA or gDNA that made up the material.

From germline, CDR1 is SQVTM and CDR2 ANQGSEA. The ends were cut back, 2 bases at V and 0 bases at J, with 7 bases in the middle. The CDR3 spans 13 residues. The sequence derives from a woman aged 50 to 65 with COVID-19, enrolled during active disease. The chain is built from TRBV29-1 and TRBJ1-1, with D possibly being TRBD1 (5 bases). Sequencing was done on a sample of peripheral blood. CDR3 region: CSVEKGMNTEAFF. The CDR3 nucleotides read TGCAGCGTTGAAAAGGGGATGAACACTGAAGCTTTCTTT.